One sample yielded the 13 T cell receptor beta chains listed below, sequenced in a study of response to subunit inactivated influenza vaccine. TCRdb redid the calling of the RT-PCR reads with MiXCR, one entry per CDR3 protein. This sample has about 540,000 distinct CDR3 sequences, with around 21% found just once. These data also formed part of another study, on T cells expressing NK-cell markers. That paper notes: Generation of TCR beta cDNA was performed by 5'RACE template switching incorporating UMIs.

Here the sequenced sample was CD4+ T cells sorted from PBMCs, taken 11 to 12 days after vaccination. Source of these receptors: a man aged 50 to 60 who received an inactivated influenza vaccine.

The J gene is TRBJ2-5, the V gene TRBV7-8, with 8 bases fitting TRBD1. The CDR3 runs to 15 residues. From germline, CDR1 is SGHVS and CDR2 FQNEAQ. The V and J ends lost 8 bases and 3 bases, in that order; junction bases with no gene match: 11. The CDR3 sequence is CASARAGTGKETQYF. The CDR3 bases are TGTGCCAGCGCCCGGGCCGGGACAGGAAAAGAGACCCAGTACTTC.

The chain combines TRBV12-3 or TRBV12-4 with TRBJ1-1, with D perhaps TRBD1 (6 bases). Trimming shortened V by 11 bases and J by 1 base, and 17 bases separated the two germline ends. CDR3 length: 14 residues. CDR3 in amino acids: CADTKGHANTEAFF. CDR3 DNA sequence: TGTGCCGACACGAAGGGACACGCGAACACTGAAGCTTTCTTT.

CDR3 region: CASSPGNSPYEQYF. The CDR3 DNA follows: TGTGCCAGCAGTCCTGGGAACAGTCCCTACGAGCAGTACTTC. The rearrangement uses TRBV27 and TRBJ2-7, with no clear D. There are 14 residues in the CDR3. Germline V lookup: CDR1 MNHEY, CDR2 SMNVEV (reference sequence). Trimming cost V 5 bases and J 2 bases, with 13 bases left between them.

The CDR3 loop reads CASTGGQYTGELFF. As DNA, the CDR3 is TGTGCCAGCACTGGGGGACAGTACACCGGGGAGCTGTTTTTT. The chain links TRBV6-2 or TRBV6-3 to TRBJ2-2; 7 nucleotides match TRBD1. The V gene's germline CDR1 is MNHEY and CDR2 SVGEGT. The V segment lost 7 bases and the J segment 3 bases; nucleotides outside the gene matches: 5. There are 14 residues in the CDR3.

The V call is TRBV7-6, the J call TRBJ2-1; D possibly corresponds to TRBD1 (6 bases). The length of the CDR3 is 15 residues. V lost 1 base, J lost 4 bases, and 11 bases lay in between. CDR1 is SGHVS and CDR2 is FNYEAQ in the germline V gene. In DNA form, the CDR3 reads TGTGCCAGCAGCTTAGAGGCCAGGGGATACAATGAGCAGTTCTTC. As protein: CASSLEARGYNEQFF.

Worth noting for this clonotype: Compared with germline, one end of the junction differs, possibly owing to a read error. This chain joins TRBV5-1 and TRBJ1-6; D is perhaps TRBD1 (5 bases). CDR1 is SGHRS and CDR2 is YFSETQ in the germline V gene. This CDR3 spans 14 amino acids. This CDR3 is CASSLDRGGSPLHF. The CDR3 bases are TGTGCCAGCAGCTTAGACAGAGGAGGTTCACCCCTCCACTTT.

This clonotype turned up a few times. This sequence joins TRBV20-1 and TRBJ1-5, with 9 bases fitting TRBD1. Trimming removed 1 base from V and 0 bases from J; junction bases left unmatched: 4. The V gene's germline CDR1 is DFQATT and CDR2 SNEGSKA (reference sequence). The CDR3 is 16 amino acids. The CDR3: CSARAEGQGSNQPQHF. The CDR3 DNA follows: TGCAGTGCTAGAGCTGAGGGACAGGGTAGCAATCAGCCCCAGCATTTT.

The chain joins TRBV15 to TRBJ2-3; D perhaps matches TRBD2 (5 bases). The V end was cut by 0 bases, the J end by 9 bases, with 19 bases between. The CDR3 consists of 16 residues. Per the germline V gene, CDR1 is LNHNV and CDR2 is YYDKDF (reference sequence). Written as DNA, the CDR3 is TGTGCCACCAGCAGAGATATCGGTCGGGGAGCGAGGACGCAGTATTTT. Translating gives CATSRDIGRGARTQYF.

The chain is built from TRBV7-2 and TRBJ1-1, with D possibly being TRBD1 (5 bases). This CDR3 is built from 15 residues. V was trimmed by 1 base and J by 4 bases, leaving 13 bases between them. The germline V gene encodes CDR1 SGHTA and CDR2 FQGNSA. The DNA of the CDR3 is TGTGCCAGCAGCTTAGTTGCAGGGTCGGGCACTGAAGCTTTCTTT. Protein product: CASSLVAGSGTEAFF. Combining the CDR3 with reference TRBV7-2 and TRBJ1-1 gives the whole variable domain GAGVSQSPSNKVTEKGKDVELRCDPISGHTALYWYRQSLGQGLEFLIYFQGNSAPDKSGLPSDRFSAERTGGSVSTLTIQRTQQEDSAVYLCASSLVAGSGTEAFFGQGTRLTVV.

The chain carries TRBV7-6 and TRBJ2-3; 9 bases are shared with TRBD2. J gave up 3 bases and V 5 bases, and 9 bases lay outside the gene matches. The germline CDR1 and CDR2 sequences are SGHVS and FNYEAQ. The CDR3 consists of 16 residues. The CDR3 coding sequence is TGTGCCAGCAGCGCGGGACTAGCTGGGCGAACAGATACGCAGTATTTT. Its translation is CASSAGLAGRTDTQYF.

This clonotype was found a few times. This sequence joins TRBV12-5 and TRBJ2-1; 11 bases fit TRBD2. The length of the CDR3 is 13 residues. With 2 bases clipped from V and 9 bases from J, the junction kept 0 bases outside the gene matches. Germline CDR1 is LGHNT and CDR2 is FRNRAP. CDR3 nucleotide sequence: TGTGCTAGTGGTTTGACTAGCGGGGGTGAGCAGTTCTTC. Its translation is CASGLTSGGEQFF.

This clonotype was detected many times. The chain is built from TRBV6-2 or TRBV6-3 and TRBJ1-2; the D gene is possibly TRBD1 (5 bases). V lost 6 bases to trimming and J lost 7 bases, with 15 bases between them. CDR1 is MNHEY, CDR2 SVGEGT, per germline. The CDR3 extends over 13 amino acids. CDR3 residues: CASREKGLGGYTF. The CDR3 bases are TGTGCCAGCAGGGAAAAGGGACTCGGTGGCTACACCTTC.

V gene TRBV5-1 combines with J gene TRBJ2-7; D gene uncertain. The CDR3 is 15 residues long. Germline values: CDR1 SGHRS, CDR2 YFSETQ. V shed 0 bases and J shed 2 bases, with 12 bases lying between them. CDR3 DNA sequence: TGCGCCAGCAGCTTGGTTTCTGCCCTAACCTACGAGCAGTACTTC. As protein: CASSLVSALTYEQYF.